The T cell receptor beta chain described here comes from a study of T cell responses to AZD1222 COVID-19 vaccine. Germline V gene data show CDR1 as ENHRY and CDR2 as SYGVKD. This CDR3 has 14 residues. V gave up 6 bases and J gave up 0 bases, with 12 bases separating them. TCRdb's copy holds only in-frame clones and misses some; the assay was immunoSEQ multiplex PCR. The sample has about 110,000 clones; about 90% are singletons. This sequence originates from an adult who received the AZD1222 COVID-19 vaccine. Sequenced material: peripheral blood, taken 28 days after the second AZD1222 dose. The chain couples TRBV10-3 to TRBJ2-7; possibly TRBD2 for D (6 bases). The CDR3: CAIRAGTNSYEQYF. The CDR3 DNA follows: TGTGCCATCAGGGCGGGGACGAACTCCTACGAGCAGTACTTC.